This T cell receptor beta chain stems from a study of T cells in Graves' hyperthyroidism and ophthalmopathy. The CDR3 has 13 residues. RNA transcripts provided the source from which TCR beta CDR3 regions were amplified. First-round RT-PCR of the TCR CDR3 relied on the HTBI primer set. TCRdb processed the multiplex PCR reads anew with MiXCR; each CDR3 protein has one entry. The repertoire holds some 700,000 distinct CDR3 sequences, with 17% as singletons. In regard to this clonotype: The junction departs from germline at one end; a sequencing error may be responsible.

The TCR was taken from a man in his fifties with Graves' hyperthyroidism. The chain recombines TRBV12-3 or TRBV12-4 with TRBJ2-1; the D is unclear. The sequencing sample was made of blood. The CDR3 is CASRFPYYNEQVF. In DNA form, the CDR3 reads TGTGCCAGCAGGTTCCCGTATTACAATGAGCAGGTCTTC.